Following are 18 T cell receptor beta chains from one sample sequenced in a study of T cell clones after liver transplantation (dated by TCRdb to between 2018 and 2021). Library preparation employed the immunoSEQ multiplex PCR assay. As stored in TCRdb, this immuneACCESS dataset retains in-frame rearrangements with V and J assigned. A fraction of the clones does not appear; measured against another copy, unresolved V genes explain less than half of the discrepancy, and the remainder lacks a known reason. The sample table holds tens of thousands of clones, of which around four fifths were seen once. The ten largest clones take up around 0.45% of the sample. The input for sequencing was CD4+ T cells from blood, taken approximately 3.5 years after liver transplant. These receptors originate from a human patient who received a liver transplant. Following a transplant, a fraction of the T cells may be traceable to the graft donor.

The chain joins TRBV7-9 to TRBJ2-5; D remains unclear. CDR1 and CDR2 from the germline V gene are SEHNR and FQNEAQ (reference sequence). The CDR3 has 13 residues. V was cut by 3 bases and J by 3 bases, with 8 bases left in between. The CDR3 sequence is CASSLAFKETQYF. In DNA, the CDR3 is TGTGCCAGCAGCTTGGCTTTCAAAGAGACCCAGTACTTC.

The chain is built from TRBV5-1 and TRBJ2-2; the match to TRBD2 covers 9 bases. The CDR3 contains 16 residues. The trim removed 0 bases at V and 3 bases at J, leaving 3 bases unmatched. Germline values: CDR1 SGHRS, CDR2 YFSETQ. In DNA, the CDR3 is TGCGCCAGCAGCTTGGTTAGCGGGAGCGACACCGGGGAGCTGTTTTTT. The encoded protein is CASSLVSGSDTGELFF.

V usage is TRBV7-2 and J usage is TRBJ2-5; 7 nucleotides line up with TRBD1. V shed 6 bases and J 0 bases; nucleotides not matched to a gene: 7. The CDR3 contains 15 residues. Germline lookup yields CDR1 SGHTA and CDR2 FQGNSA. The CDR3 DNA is TGTGCCAGCAGGAGTGGACAGGCCTACCAAGAGACCCAGTACTTC. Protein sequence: CASRSGQAYQETQYF.

The CDR3 DNA is TGTGCCAGTAGCTCCCTGGGTAGCGGGAGGGTCGATGAGCAGTTCTTC. Amino acid sequence: CASSSLGSGRVDEQFF. This chain uses TRBV19 with TRBJ2-1, with TRBD2 identical over 11 bases. The V segment lost 6 bases and the J segment 8 bases; nucleotides outside the gene matches: 12. Germline V gene lookup returns CDR1 LNHDA and CDR2 SQIVND (reference sequence). CDR3 length: 16 residues.

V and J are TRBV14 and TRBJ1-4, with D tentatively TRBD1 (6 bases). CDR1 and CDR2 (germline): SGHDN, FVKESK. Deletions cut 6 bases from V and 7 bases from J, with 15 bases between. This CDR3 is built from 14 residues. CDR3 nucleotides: TGTGCCAGCAGGGGTACAGGGATCGGTGAAAAACTGTTTTTT. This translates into CASRGTGIGEKLFF.

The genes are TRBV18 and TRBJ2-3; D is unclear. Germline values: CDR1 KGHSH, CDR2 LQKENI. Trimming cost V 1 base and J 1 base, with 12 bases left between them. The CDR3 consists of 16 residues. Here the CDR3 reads CASSPLASRRTDTQYF. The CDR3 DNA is TGTGCCAGCTCACCACTGGCCTCGCGACGCACAGATACGCAGTATTTT.

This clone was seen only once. This CDR3 is CASSLQKGSNQPQHF. CDR3 nucleotides: TGTGCCAGCAGCCTACAGAAGGGGAGCAATCAGCCCCAGCATTTT. This chain joins TRBV6-1 and TRBJ1-5, with D maybe TRBD1 (5 bases). The CDR3 sequence is 15 residues long. Looked up from germline, CDR1 is MNHNS and CDR2 is SASEGT. V was clipped by 6 bases and J by 1 base, with 13 bases between them.

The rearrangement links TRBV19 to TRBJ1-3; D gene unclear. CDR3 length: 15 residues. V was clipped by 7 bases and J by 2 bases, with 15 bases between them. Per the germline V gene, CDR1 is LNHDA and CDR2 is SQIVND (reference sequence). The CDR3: CASTLGRAPGNTIYF. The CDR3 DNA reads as TGTGCCAGTACCCTAGGGAGGGCACCTGGAAACACCATATATTTT.

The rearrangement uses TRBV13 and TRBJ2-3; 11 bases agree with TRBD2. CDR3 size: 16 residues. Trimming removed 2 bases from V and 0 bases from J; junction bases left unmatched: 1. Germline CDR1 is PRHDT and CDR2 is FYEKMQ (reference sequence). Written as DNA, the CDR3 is TGTGCCAGCAGCTTACGACTAGCGGGAAGCACAGATACGCAGTATTTT. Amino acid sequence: CASSLRLAGSTDTQYF.

The CDR3 is CASSFDGEKLFF. The CDR3 coding sequence is TGTGCCAGCAGTTTCGACGGGGAAAAACTGTTTTTT. The chain is built from TRBV6-5 and TRBJ1-4, with D unclear. This CDR3 is built from 12 residues. The V gene's germline CDR1 is MNHEY and CDR2 SVGAGI. V was clipped by 4 bases and J by 8 bases, with 8 bases between them.

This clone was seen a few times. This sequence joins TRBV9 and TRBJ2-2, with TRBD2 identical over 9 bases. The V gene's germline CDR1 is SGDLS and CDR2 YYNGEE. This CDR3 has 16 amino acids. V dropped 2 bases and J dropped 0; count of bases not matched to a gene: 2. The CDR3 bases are TGTGCCAGCAGCGTCAGACTAGCGGCGAACACCGGGGAGCTGTTTTTT. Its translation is CASSVRLAANTGELFF.

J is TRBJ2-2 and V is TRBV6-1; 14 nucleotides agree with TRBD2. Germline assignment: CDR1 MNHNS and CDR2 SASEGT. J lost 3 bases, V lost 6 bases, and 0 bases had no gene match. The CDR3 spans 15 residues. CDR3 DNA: TGTGCCAGCAGGGGACTAGCGGGAGACACCGGGGAGCTGTTTTTT. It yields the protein CASRGLAGDTGELFF.

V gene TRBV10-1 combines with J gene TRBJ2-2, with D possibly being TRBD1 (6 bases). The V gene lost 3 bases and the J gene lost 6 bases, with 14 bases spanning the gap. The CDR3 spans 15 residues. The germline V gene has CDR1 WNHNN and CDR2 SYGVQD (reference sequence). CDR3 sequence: CASSERLGGPGELFF. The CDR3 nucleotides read TGCGCCAGCAGTGAAAGGCTAGGGGGACCCGGGGAGCTGTTTTTT.

The CDR3 loop reads CVRWGHFDTQYF. DNA for the CDR3: TGTGTCAGGTGGGGGCATTTTGATACGCAGTATTTT. V usage is TRBV12-1 and J usage is TRBJ2-3; the table's D call, TRBD1, was not checked against the DNA. TRBV12-1 has pseudogene status. This CDR3 has 12 amino acids.

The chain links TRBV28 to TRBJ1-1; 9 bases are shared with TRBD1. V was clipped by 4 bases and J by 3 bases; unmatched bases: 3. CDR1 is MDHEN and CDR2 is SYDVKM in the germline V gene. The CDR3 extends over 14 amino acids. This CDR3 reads CASSSYRGHTEAFF. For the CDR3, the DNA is TGTGCCAGCAGTTCCTACAGGGGGCACACTGAAGCTTTCTTT. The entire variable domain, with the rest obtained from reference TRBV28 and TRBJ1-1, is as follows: DVKVTQSSRYLVKRTGEKVFLECVQDMDHENMFWYRQDPGLGLRLIYFSYDVKMKEKGDIPEGYSVSREKKERFSLILESASTNQTSMYLCASSSYRGHTEAFFGQGTRLTVV.

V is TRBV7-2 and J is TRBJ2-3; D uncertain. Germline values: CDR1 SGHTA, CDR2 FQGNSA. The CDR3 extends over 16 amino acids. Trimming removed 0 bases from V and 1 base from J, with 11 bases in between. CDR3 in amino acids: CASSLALGYGTDTQYF. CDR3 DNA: TGTGCCAGCAGCTTAGCCCTAGGGTATGGCACAGATACGCAGTATTTT.

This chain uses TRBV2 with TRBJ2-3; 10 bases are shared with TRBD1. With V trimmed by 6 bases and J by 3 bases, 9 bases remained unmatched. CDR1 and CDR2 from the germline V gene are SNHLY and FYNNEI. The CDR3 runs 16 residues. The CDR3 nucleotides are TGTGCCAGCAGGTCCCCTGGGACAGGGGTAACAGATACGCAGTATTTT. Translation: CASRSPGTGVTDTQYF.

For the CDR3, the DNA is TGTGCCAGCAGTTTACTAGCGGCGACAGATACGCAGTATTTT. Translated: CASSLLAATDTQYF. V usage is TRBV28 and J usage is TRBJ2-3; 7 positions match TRBD2. V lost 2 bases, J lost 3 bases, and 2 bases stayed unmatched. This CDR3 has 14 amino acids. The germline gives CDR1 MDHEN, CDR2 SYDVKM.